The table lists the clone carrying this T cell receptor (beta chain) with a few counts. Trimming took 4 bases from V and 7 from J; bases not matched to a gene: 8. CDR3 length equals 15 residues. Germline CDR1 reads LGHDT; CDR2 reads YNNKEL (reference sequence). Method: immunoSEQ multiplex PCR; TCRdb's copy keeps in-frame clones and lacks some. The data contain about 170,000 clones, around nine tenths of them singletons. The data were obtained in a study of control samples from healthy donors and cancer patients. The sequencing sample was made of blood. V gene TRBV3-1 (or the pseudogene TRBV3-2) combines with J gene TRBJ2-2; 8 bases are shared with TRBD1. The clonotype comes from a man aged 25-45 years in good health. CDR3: CASSLQGAVNGELFF. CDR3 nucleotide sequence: TGTGCCAGCAGCCTTCAGGGGGCCGTGAACGGGGAGCTGTTTTTT.